A selection of T cell receptor beta chains follows, all from one sample in a study of spatial heterogeneity in lung cancer. TCRdb fed the 5' RACE reads into MiXCR, producing one record per CDR3 protein. The table records about 10,000 distinct CDR3 sequences, more than 3.5% of them present only once. Material: PBMCs, obtained at surgery. The source of these receptors is a female donor with early-stage non-small cell lung cancer. Both conserved end residues are part of each CDR3. D genes are given only for firm matches. Rows may omit the clone size; those that give it use once, few, many or a size class.

cdr3_length,d_call,clone_size,j_call,v_call,cdr3_nt,cdr3_aa
14,NA,many,TRBJ2-6,TRBV5-6,TGTGCCAGCAGCCCATACTCTGGGGCCAACGTCCTGACTTTC,CASSPYSGANVLTF
16,NA,many,TRBJ2-3,TRBV7-8,TGTGCCAGCAGCCCCCGACAAGGAGGCAGCACAGATACGCAGTATTTT,CASSPRQGGSTDTQYF
14,TRBD2,many,TRBJ2-5,TRBV5-4,TGTGCCAGCAGCCCGGGACTAGCCCAAGAGACCCAGTACTTC,CASSPGLAQETQYF
14,TRBD1,many,TRBJ1-2,TRBV20-1,TGCAGTGTTGACTCCGGGACAGGGCACTATGGCTACACCTTC,CSVDSGTGHYGYTF
15,TRBD2,many,TRBJ2-3,TRBV20-1,TGCAGTGCAAGAGAGCGGGAGGGCTGGACAGATACGCAGTATTTT,CSAREREGWTDTQYF
17,NA,NA,TRBJ2-1,TRBV27,TGTGCCAGCAGTTTAGAGGCCGCGAGCGGATCCTACAATGAGCAGTTCTTC,CASSLEAASGSYNEQFF
16,NA,many,TRBJ1-2,TRBV5-1,TGCGCCAGCGGGCGGGACGGAACAAGCCTTAACTATGGCTACACCTTC,CASGRDGTSLNYGYTF
14,TRBD2,many,TRBJ2-5,TRBV19,TGTGCCAGTACCTCAGCGGGGCCCTGGGAGACCCAGTACTTC,CASTSAGPWETQYF
16,TRBD2,many,TRBJ2-7,TRBV10-3,TGTGCCATCAGTGGTATTAGCGGGGTACAGACCTACGAGCAGTACTTC,CAISGISGVQTYEQYF
15,TRBD1,many,TRBJ2-1,TRBV7-8,TGTGCCAGCAGCTCTCGACAGGGAACACACAATGAGCAGTTCTTC,CASSSRQGTHNEQFF
13,NA,few,TRBJ1-5,TRBV6-2/TRBV6-3,TGTGCCAGCAGTACAGGGTTCAATCAGCCCCAGCATTTT,CASSTGFNQPQHF
16,NA,many,TRBJ1-1,TRBV10-2,TGCGCCAGCAGTGCCGTGGGGGCGCGAGTGGACACTGAAGCTTTCTTT,CASSAVGARVDTEAFF
13,NA,many,TRBJ2-1,TRBV10-3,TGTGCCTCAGAGGACCCCGCTAACAATGAGCAGTTCTTC,CASEDPANNEQFF
12,NA,NA,TRBJ2-7,TRBV20-1,TGCAGTGCTAGCGGGACGGGATACGAGCAGTACTTC,CSASGTGYEQYF
15,TRBD1,many,TRBJ2-1,TRBV7-8,TGTGCCAGCAGCTCCGCAGGACAGGGGGCGGGTGAGCAGTTCTTC,CASSSAGQGAGEQFF
15,TRBD2,many,TRBJ2-3,TRBV5-6,TGTGCCAGCAGCGTCGGACTAGATTTCGTAGATACGCAGTATTTT,CASSVGLDFVDTQYF
17,TRBD1,many,TRBJ2-2,TRBV15,TGTGCCACCAGCAGAGTAGGCGGACAGGGAGTCACCGGGGAGCTGTTTTTT,CATSRVGGQGVTGELFF
13,NA,many,TRBJ2-1,TRBV30,TGTGCCTGGAGTCAGAAGGCAGGCAATGAGCAGTTCTTC,CAWSQKAGNEQFF
13,NA,many,TRBJ2-5,TRBV7-2,TGTGCCAGCAGTGTGGGCAGGGTTGCGACCCAGTACTTC,CASSVGRVATQYF
16,TRBD1,many,TRBJ2-2,TRBV5-1,TGCGCCAGCAGCCAGACAGGGGGCGCAGACACCGGGGAGCTGTTTTTT,CASSQTGGADTGELFF
11,NA,many,TRBJ2-7,TRBV7-2,TGTGCCAGCAGCTTACGCGGGGCCCAGTACTTC,CASSLRGAQYF
16,TRBD2,many,TRBJ2-1,TRBV5-8,TGTGCCAGCAGCTCCGGGACTAGCGGGGGAAGGTCACAGCAGTTCTTC,CASSSGTSGGRSQQFF
14,NA,many,TRBJ1-1,TRBV6-1,TGTGCCAGCACCAATGGACCGCTGAACACTGAAGCTTTCTTT,CASTNGPLNTEAFF
15,NA,many,TRBJ2-3,TRBV7-2,TGTGCCAGCATGGTAGGGGGGGGCCGCACAGATACGCAGTATTTT,CASMVGGGRTDTQYF
18,TRBD1,many,TRBJ2-3,TRBV6-2/TRBV6-3,TGTGCCAGCAGTCACTCCAGGGGGACCCGCTTTCTCACAGATACGCAGTATTTT,CASSHSRGTRFLTDTQYF
13,TRBD1,many,TRBJ1-1,TRBV20-1,TGCAGTGCTTTCGGACAGGGCACCTCTGAAGCTTTCTTT,CSAFGQGTSEAFF
13,NA,many,TRBJ2-1,TRBV6-1,TGTGCCAGCTCAAGGACCGTCTCCAATGAGCAGTTCTTC,CASSRTVSNEQFF
15,NA,few,TRBJ2-3,TRBV19,TGTGCCAGTAGTGGAACCGGGGTGGAGACAGATACGCAGTATTTT,CASSGTGVETDTQYF
11,NA,NA,TRBJ2-7,TRBV12-3/TRBV12-4,TGTGCCAGCAGTTCGTATTACGAGCAGTACTTC,CASSSYYEQYF
13,NA,medium-sized,TRBJ1-1,TRBV2,TGTGCCAGCAGGTCGACAGTCAACACTGAAGCTTTCTTT,CASRSTVNTEAFF
14,NA,many,TRBJ1-2,TRBV5-6,TGTGCCAGCAGCTTGTCCGGGAAGAGCTATGGCTACACCTTC,CASSLSGKSYGYTF
15,TRBD2,NA,TRBJ2-3,TRBV11-2,TGTGCCAGCAGCTTGAAACGGGACTATTCAGATACGCAGTATTTT,CASSLKRDYSDTQYF
15,NA,many,TRBJ1-1,TRBV6-5,TGTGCCAGCAGTTACGGGGGGGGATTTTTCACTGAAGCTTTCTTT,CASSYGGGFFTEAFF
15,NA,many,TRBJ1-1,TRBV20-1,TGCAGTGCCTTTCCTGGGGCAGGGGATAGTACTGAAGCTTTCTTT,CSAFPGAGDSTEAFF
14,NA,many,TRBJ1-5,TRBV27,TGTGCCACGCGAGAGGCAGGGAGCAATCAGCCCCAGCATTTT,CATREAGSNQPQHF
11,NA,many,TRBJ1-2,TRBV29-1,TGCAGCGGGGGGGCAGGCTATGGCTACACCTTC,CSGGAGYGYTF
13,TRBD1,many,TRBJ2-7,TRBV6-5,TGTGCCAGCCGGGACAGGGCTAACTACGAGCAGTACTTC,CASRDRANYEQYF
14,NA,many,TRBJ2-5,TRBV29-1,TGCAGCGTTGAAATGGCTAGGACCCAAGAGACCCAGTACTTC,CSVEMARTQETQYF
17,NA,few,TRBJ1-2,TRBV11-2,TGTGCCAGCAGCGCAGGTGGGGATTGGGGGAACGTGAATGGCTACACCTTC,CASSAGGDWGNVNGYTF
15,TRBD2,many,TRBJ2-4,TRBV2,TGTGCCAGCAGCAATTCTCCTAGCGGGAGAAACATTCAGTACTTC,CASSNSPSGRNIQYF
21,TRBD2,many,TRBJ2-1,TRBV7-9,TGTGCCAGCAGTTCTCCCGTTTCCGGGACTAGCGGGGGGGCCTCCTACAATGAGCAGTTCTTC,CASSSPVSGTSGGASYNEQFF
15,NA,many,TRBJ2-1,TRBV10-3,TGTGCCATCAGGCCTACCGGGACGCGATACAATGAGCAGTTCTTC,CAIRPTGTRYNEQFF
17,TRBD2,many,TRBJ2-2,TRBV5-1,TGCGCCAGCAGCTTGGCGGGACTAGCGGGCCCCACCGGGGAGCTGTTTTTT,CASSLAGLAGPTGELFF
14,TRBD2,many,TRBJ2-1,TRBV20-1,TGCAGTGTCCGAGCGGGAGGGCCGAGAAATGAGCAGTTCTTC,CSVRAGGPRNEQFF
13,NA,many,TRBJ1-5,TRBV6-6,TGTGCCAGCAGTTACGGGGGAGCAGAGCCCCAGCATTTT,CASSYGGAEPQHF
15,NA,NA,TRBJ1-1,TRBV29-1,TGCAGCGTTGGCGCACGAGTGGGAGCGGGGCGAAGGACTTTCTTT,CSVGARVGAGRRTFF
15,NA,many,TRBJ1-3,TRBV7-2,TGTGCCAGCAGCATAGGGGGGGCGACTGGAAACACCATATATTTT,CASSIGGATGNTIYF
16,TRBD2,few,TRBJ2-7,TRBV7-9,TGTGCCAGCAGCTTAGCGCTAGCGGGCAACTCCTACGAGCAGTACTTC,CASSLALAGNSYEQYF
16,TRBD1,many,TRBJ1-1,TRBV28,TGTGCCAGCAGGTCGACAGGGGGCCGTAGGAACACTGAAGCTTTCTTT,CASRSTGGRRNTEAFF
15,TRBD2,many,TRBJ2-5,TRBV28,TGTGCCAGCAGTCCTACTAAGCGGGAGAGAGAGACCCAGTACTTC,CASSPTKRERETQYF
20,NA,many,TRBJ2-1,TRBV28,TGTGCCAGCAGTTTCCCCCCGGGACTGGGAGACCTCAGCTCCTACAATGAGCAGTTCTTC,CASSFPPGLGDLSSYNEQFF
16,NA,many,TRBJ2-5,TRBV20-1,TGCAGTGCTAGAGATTTAGTAGCGGCCAACCAAGAGACCCAGTACTTC,CSARDLVAANQETQYF
16,TRBD1,many,TRBJ1-1,TRBV7-9,TGTGCCAGCAGCTCATACCAGGGGGCCGGGAGCACTGAAGCTTTCTTT,CASSSYQGAGSTEAFF